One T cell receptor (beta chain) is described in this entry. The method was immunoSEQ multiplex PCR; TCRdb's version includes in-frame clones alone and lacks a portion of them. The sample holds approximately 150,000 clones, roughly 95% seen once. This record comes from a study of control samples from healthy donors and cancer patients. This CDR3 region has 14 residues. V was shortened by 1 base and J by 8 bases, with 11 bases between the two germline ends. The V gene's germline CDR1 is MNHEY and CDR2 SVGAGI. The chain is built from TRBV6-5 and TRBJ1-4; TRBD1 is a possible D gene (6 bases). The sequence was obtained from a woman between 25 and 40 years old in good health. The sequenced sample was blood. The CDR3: CASSYLGAREKLFF. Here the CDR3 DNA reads TGTGCCAGCAGTTACTTGGGGGCTAGGGAAAAACTGTTTTTT.